This TCR beta chain was captured by sequencing in a study of cytomegalovirus exposure and HLA in healthy donors. CDR1 is SGDLS, CDR2 YYNGEE, per germline. The CDR3 sequence is 15 residues long. V was trimmed by 0 bases and J by 2 bases, leaving 12 bases between them. The PCR used 60 Vbeta and 13 Jbeta primers. Produced via immunoSEQ multiplex PCR; TCRdb's table is partial and in-frame only. This sample yields 100,000 to 150,000 clones, of which around 73% are seen a single time; over 4% belongs to the top ten. These donors, healthy bone marrow donors, were studied. In regard to this clone: Antigen specificity is unknown.

Study-wide points: Analysis performed later found more than 15,000 TCR beta sequences associated with HLA alleles at 0.05 false discovery rate.

The chain has TRBV9 and TRBJ2-7; D possibly corresponds to TRBD2 (5 bases). The TCR originated in a man in his fifties or sixties in good health and CMV-seropositive. Sequences were obtained from PBMCs. The CDR3 DNA follows: TGTGCCAGCAGCGTAGCTAGCCTGCTCCCCTACGAGCAGTACTTC. Amino acids: CASSVASLLPYEQYF.